This entry is about one TCR beta chain. The target antigen is unknown. Diagnosing involved the use of clinical symptoms, serum thyroxine and TRAb, thyroid ultrasound and orbital computed tomography. The entry originates in a study of T cells in Graves' hyperthyroidism and ophthalmopathy. TCR beta CDR3 region amplification was performed from RNA transcripts. In the first-round RT-PCR of the TCR CDR3, the HTBI primer set was used. TCRdb independently ran MiXCR on the multiplex PCR reads; one entry per CDR3 protein. The top ten clones hold around 19% of a sample with 550,000 to 600,000 distinct CDR3 sequences, 40% to 55% of them seen once. Study observations and caveats: Before onset, ophthalmopathy was predicted by the model a median approximately 6.7 months earlier. Expanded thyroid clonotypes (above 0.001) were mostly also found in blood.

Germline-derived CDR1 and CDR2 are WSHSY and SAAADI. This CDR3 has 13 amino acids. J was trimmed by 4 bases and V by 11 bases; bases with no gene match: 10. The V call is TRBV10-2, the J call TRBJ1-2, with 7 bases matching TRBD1. The sequencing input was peripheral blood or thyroid tissue (not recorded which). This TCR derives from an adult woman with Graves' disease, either hyperthyroidism or ophthalmopathy (not recorded which). CDR3 residues: CAPSGTELYGYTF. CDR3 bases: TGCGCCCCTTCCGGGACAGAGCTCTATGGCTACACCTTC.